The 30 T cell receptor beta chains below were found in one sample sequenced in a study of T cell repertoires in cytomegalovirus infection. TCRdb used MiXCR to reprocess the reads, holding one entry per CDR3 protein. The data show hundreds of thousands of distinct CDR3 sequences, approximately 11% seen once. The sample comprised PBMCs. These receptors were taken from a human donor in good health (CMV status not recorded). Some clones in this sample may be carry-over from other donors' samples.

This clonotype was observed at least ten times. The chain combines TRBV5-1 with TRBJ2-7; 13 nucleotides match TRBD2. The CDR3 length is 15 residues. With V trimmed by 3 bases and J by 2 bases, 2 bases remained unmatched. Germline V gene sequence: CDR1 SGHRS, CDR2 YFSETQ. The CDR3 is CASSWTSGGTYEQYF. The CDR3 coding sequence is TGCGCCAGCAGCTGGACTAGCGGGGGTACCTACGAGCAGTACTTC.

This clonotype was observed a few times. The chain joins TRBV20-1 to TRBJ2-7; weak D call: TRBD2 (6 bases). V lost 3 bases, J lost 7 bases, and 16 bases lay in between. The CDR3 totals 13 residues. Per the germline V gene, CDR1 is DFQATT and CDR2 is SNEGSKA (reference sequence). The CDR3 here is CSASPLGGSEQYF. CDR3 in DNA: TGCAGTGCTAGTCCGCTCGGGGGATCAGAGCAGTACTTC.

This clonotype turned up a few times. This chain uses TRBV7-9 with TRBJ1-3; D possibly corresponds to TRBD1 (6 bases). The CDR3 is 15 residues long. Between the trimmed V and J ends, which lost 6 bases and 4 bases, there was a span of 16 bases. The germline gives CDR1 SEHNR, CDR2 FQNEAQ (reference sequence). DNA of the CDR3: TGTGCCAGCAGGCCTCTGACAGGTCCAGGAAACACCATATATTTT. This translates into CASRPLTGPGNTIYF.

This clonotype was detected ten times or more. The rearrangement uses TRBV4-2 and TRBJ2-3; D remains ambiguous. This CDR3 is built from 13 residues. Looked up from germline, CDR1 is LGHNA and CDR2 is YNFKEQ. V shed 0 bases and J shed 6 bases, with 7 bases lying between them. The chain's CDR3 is CASSQDGRDTQYF. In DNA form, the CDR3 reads TGTGCCAGCAGCCAAGACGGTAGGGATACGCAGTATTTT.

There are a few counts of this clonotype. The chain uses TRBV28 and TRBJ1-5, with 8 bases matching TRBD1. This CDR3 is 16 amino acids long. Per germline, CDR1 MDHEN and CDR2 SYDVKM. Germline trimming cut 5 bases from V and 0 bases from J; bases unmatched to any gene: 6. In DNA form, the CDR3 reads TGTGCCAGCAGTCCCAAGACAGGGGTTAGCAATCAGCCCCAGCATTTT. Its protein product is CASSPKTGVSNQPQHF.

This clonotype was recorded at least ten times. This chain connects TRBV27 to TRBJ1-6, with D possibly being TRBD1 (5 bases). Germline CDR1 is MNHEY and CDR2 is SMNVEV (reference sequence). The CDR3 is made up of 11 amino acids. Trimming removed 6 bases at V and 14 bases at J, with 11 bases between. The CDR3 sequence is CASRQAQSLHF. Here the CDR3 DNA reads TGTGCCAGCAGACAGGCTCAATCCCTCCACTTT.

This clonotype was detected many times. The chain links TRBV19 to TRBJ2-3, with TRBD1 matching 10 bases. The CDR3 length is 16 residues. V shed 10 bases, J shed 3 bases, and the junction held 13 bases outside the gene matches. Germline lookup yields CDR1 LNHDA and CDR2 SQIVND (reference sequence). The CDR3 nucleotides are TGTGCCACCTCCAACCCACGACAGGGGGCTACAGATACGCAGTATTTT. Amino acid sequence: CATSNPRQGATDTQYF.

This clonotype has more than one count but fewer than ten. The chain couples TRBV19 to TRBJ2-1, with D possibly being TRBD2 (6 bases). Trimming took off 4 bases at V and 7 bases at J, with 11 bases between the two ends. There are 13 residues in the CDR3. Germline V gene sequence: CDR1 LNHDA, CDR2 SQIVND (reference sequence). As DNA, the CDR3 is TGTGCCAGTAGTAGGGCAGGGACTAATGAGCAGTTCTTC. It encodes CASSRAGTNEQFF.

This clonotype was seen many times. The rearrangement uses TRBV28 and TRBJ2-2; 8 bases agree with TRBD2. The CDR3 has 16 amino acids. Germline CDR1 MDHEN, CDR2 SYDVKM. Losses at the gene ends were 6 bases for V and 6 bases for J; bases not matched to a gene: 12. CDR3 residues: CASRASGGIGPGELFF. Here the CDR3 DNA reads TGTGCCAGCAGAGCCTCGGGAGGGATCGGACCCGGGGAGCTGTTTTTT.

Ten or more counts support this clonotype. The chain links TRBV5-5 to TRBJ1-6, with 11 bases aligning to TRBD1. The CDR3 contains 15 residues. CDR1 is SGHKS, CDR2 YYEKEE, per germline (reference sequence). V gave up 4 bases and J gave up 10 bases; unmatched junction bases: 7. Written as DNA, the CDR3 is TGTGCCAGCAGCCCATGGACAGGGGGCTCCTCACCCCTCCACTTT. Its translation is CASSPWTGGSSPLHF.

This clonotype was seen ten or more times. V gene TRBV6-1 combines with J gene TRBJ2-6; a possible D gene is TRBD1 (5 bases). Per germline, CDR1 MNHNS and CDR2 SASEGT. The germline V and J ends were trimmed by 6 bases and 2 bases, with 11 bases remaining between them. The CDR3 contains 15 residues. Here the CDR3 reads CASSRAVAGANVLTF. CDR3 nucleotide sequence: TGTGCCAGCAGCAGGGCCGTGGCTGGGGCCAACGTCCTGACTTTC.

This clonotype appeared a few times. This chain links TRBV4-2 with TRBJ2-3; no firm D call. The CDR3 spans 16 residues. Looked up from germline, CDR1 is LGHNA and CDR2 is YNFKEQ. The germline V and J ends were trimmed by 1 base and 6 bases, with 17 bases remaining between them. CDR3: CASSQGLLLSDDTQYF. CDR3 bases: TGTGCCAGCAGCCAAGGACTCCTACTTTCAGATGATACGCAGTATTTT.

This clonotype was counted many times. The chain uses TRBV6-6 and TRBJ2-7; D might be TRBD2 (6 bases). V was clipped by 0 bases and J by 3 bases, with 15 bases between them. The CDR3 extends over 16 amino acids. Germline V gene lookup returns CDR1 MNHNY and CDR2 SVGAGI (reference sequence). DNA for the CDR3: TGTGCCAGCAGTTACTCGAAGGCGGGGACGGGCTACGAGCAGTACTTC. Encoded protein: CASSYSKAGTGYEQYF.

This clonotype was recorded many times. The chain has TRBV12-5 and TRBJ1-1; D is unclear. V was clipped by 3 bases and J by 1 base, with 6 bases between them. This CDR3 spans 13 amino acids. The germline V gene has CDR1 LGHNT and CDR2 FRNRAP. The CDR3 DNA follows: TGTGCTAGTGGTTTAAGAGAGAACACTGAAGCTTTCTTT. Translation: CASGLRENTEAFF.

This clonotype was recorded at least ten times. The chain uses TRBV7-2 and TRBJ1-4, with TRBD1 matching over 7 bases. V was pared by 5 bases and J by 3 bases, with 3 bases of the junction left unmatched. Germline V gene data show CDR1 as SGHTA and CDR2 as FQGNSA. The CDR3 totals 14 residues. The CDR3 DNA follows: TGTGCCAGCAGCCCGACAGGGTCTAATGAAAAACTGTTTTTT. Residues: CASSPTGSNEKLFF. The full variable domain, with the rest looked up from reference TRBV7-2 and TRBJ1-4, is GAGVSQSPSNKVTEKGKDVELRCDPISGHTALYWYRQSLGQGLEFLIYFQGNSAPDKSGLPSDRFSAERTGGSVSTLTIQRTQQEDSAVYLCASSPTGSNEKLFFGSGTQLSVL.

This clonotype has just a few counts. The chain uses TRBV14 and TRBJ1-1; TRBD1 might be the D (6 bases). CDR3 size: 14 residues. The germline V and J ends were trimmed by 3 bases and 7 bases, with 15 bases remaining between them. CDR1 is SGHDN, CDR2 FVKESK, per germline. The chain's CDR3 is CASSHRNRDIEAFF. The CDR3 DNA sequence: TGTGCCAGCAGCCACAGAAACAGGGACATTGAAGCTTTCTTT.

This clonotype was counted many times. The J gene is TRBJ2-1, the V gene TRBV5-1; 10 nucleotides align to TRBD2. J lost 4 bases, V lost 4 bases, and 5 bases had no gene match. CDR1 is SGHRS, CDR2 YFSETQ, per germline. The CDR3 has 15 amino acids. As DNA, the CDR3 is TGCGCCAGCAGCCCGACTAGCGGGCGGTACAATGAGCAGTTCTTC. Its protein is CASSPTSGRYNEQFF.

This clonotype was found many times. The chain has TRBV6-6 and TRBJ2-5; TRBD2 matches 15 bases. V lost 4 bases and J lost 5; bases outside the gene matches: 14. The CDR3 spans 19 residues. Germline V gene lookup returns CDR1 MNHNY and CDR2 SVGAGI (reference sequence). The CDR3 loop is CASSSLRTSGGAWAETQYF. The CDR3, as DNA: TGTGCCAGCAGTTCTCTCCGGACTAGCGGGGGGGCCTGGGCCGAGACCCAGTACTTC.

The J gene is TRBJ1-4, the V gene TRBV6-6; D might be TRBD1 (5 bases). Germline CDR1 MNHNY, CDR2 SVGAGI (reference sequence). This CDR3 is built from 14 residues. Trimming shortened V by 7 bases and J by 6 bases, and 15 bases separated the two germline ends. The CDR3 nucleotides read TGTGCCAGCATGTTCCCCCAGGGCCATGAAAAACTGTTTTTT. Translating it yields CASMFPQGHEKLFF.

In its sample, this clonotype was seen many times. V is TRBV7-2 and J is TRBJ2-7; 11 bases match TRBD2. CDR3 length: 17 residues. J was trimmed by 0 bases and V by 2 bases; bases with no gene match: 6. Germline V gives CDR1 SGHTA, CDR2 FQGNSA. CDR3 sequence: CASSLFWTSGYSYEQYF. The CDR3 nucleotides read TGTGCCAGCAGCTTATTTTGGACTAGCGGGTACTCCTACGAGCAGTACTTC.

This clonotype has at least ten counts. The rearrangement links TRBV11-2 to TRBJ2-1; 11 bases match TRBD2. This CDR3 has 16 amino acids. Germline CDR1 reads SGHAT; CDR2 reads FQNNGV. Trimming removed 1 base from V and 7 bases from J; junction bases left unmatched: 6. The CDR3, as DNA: TGTGCCAGCAGCTTAGTACAGGCTAGCGGGAGGAATGAGCAGTTCTTC. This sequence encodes CASSLVQASGRNEQFF.

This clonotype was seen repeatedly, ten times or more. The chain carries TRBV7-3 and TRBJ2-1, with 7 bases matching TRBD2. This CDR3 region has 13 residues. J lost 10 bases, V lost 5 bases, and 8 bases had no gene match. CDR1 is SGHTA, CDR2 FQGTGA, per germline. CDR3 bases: TGTGCCAGCAGCCGAACCGGGACTACGGAGCAGTTCTTC. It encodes CASSRTGTTEQFF.

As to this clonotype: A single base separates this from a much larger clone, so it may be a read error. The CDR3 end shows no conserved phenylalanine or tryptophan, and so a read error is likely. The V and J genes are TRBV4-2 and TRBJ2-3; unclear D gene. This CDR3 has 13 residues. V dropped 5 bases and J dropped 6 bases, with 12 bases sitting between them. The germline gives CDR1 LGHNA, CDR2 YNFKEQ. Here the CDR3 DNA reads TGTGCCAGCAGCTTCACCAGGCCCGATACGCAGTATCTT. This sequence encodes CASSFTRPDTQYL.

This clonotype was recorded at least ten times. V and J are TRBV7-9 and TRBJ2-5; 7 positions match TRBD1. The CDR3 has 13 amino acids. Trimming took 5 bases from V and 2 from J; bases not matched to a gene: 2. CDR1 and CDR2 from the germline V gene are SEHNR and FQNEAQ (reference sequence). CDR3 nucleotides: TGTGCCAGCAGCAAGGGACAGCAAGAGACCCAGTACTTC. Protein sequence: CASSKGQQETQYF.

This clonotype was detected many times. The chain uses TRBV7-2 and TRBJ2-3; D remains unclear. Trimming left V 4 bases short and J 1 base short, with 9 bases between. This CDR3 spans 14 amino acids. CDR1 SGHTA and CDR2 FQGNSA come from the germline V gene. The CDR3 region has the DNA TGTGCCAGCAGCTCCGGACCGCGCACAGATACGCAGTATTTT. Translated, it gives CASSSGPRTDTQYF.

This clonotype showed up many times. The CDR3 bases are TGCAGTGCTAGAGATGGCGGACGACTGTACTTC. Protein: CSARDGGRLYF. This rearrangement joins TRBV20-1 to TRBJ2-5, with no clear D. There are 11 residues in the CDR3. Per the germline V gene, CDR1 is DFQATT and CDR2 is SNEGSKA (reference sequence). Trimming left V 0 bases short and J 13 bases short, with 12 bases between.

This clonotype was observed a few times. In DNA form, the CDR3 reads TGTGCCAGCAGTGAGAATCTAGGAGGTCAGCCCCAGCATTTT. Translating it yields CASSENLGGQPQHF. The genes are TRBV2 and TRBJ1-5; D is uncertain. Germline lookup yields CDR1 SNHLY and CDR2 FYNNEI. The CDR3 contains 14 residues. V dropped 3 bases and J dropped 6 bases, with 12 bases sitting between them.

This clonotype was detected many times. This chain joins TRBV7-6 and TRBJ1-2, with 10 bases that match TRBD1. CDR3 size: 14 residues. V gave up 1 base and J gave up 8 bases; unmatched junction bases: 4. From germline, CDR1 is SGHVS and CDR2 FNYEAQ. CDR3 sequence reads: CASSLGQGAQGYTF. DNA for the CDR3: TGTGCCAGCAGCTTAGGACAGGGGGCACAGGGCTACACCTTC.

CDR3: CASDEGETQYF. The CDR3 DNA reads TGTGCCAGCGACGAAGGAGAGACCCAGTACTTC. The chain employs TRBV2 and TRBJ2-5; D gene ambiguous. V lost 8 bases and J 4 bases, leaving 8 bases between the germline ends. The CDR3 extends over 11 amino acids. Per germline, CDR1 SNHLY and CDR2 FYNNEI.

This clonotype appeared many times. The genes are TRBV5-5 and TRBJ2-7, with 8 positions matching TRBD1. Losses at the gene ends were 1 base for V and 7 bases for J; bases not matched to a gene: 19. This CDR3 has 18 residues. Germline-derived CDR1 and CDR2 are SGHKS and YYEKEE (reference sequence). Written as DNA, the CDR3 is TGTGCCAGCAGCTTGTGGGGGGCACCGGGACAGGAACGATGGGAGCAGTACTTC. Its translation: CASSLWGAPGQERWEQYF.